The 10 T cell receptor beta chains below were found in one sample sequenced in a study of T cell responses to AZD1222 COVID-19 vaccine. Produced via immunoSEQ multiplex PCR; TCRdb's table is partial and in-frame only. The sample holds about 140,000 clones, roughly 90% seen once. The sequenced sample was peripheral blood, obtained on day 0 of AZD1222 vaccination. All receptors derive from an adult in good health.

CDR3 residues: CASALMGTTNEKLFF. As DNA, the CDR3 is TGTGCCAGCGCCCTTATGGGTACGACTAATGAAAAACTGTTTTTT. This chain links TRBV7-8 with TRBJ1-4; no clear D gene. Trimming stripped 8 bases from V and 2 bases from J, with 15 bases between. CDR3 length: 15 amino acids. The germline V gene has CDR1 SGHVS and CDR2 FQNEAQ.

V and J are TRBV12-3 or TRBV12-4 and TRBJ2-7; TRBD2 is a possible D gene (5 bases). Deletions cut 6 bases from V and 4 bases from J, with 7 bases between. The CDR3 sequence is 11 residues long. The CDR3: CASRTGYEQYF. CDR3 bases: TGTGCCAGCAGGACGGGATACGAGCAGTACTTC.

This clone occurred once. The J gene is TRBJ2-1, the V gene TRBV7-6; 9 bases agree with TRBD2. The V gene end was trimmed by 4 bases and the J gene end by 5 bases; junction bases not matched to a gene: 6. The germline CDR1 and CDR2 sequences are SGHVS and FNYEAQ. This CDR3 spans 15 amino acids. In nucleotides, the CDR3 is TGTGCCAGCAGCTCGCTAGCGGGATATCACAATGAGCAGTTCTTC. Its translation is CASSSLAGYHNEQFF.

V usage is TRBV18 and J usage is TRBJ2-6; TRBD2 matches 7 bases. This CDR3 contains 17 residues. V lost 8 bases and J lost 0; bases outside the gene matches: 10. Germline loops: CDR1 KGHSH, CDR2 LQKENI. The CDR3 reads CASRGGGGNSGANVLTF. CDR3 DNA: TGTGCCAGCCGGGGCGGCGGGGGAAACTCTGGGGCCAACGTCCTGACTTTC.

The chain uses TRBV10-1 and TRBJ2-1; 7 bases are a match to TRBD2. This CDR3 comprises 14 residues. Germline CDR1 reads WNHNN; CDR2 reads SYGVQD (reference sequence). The trim removed 4 bases at V and 7 bases at J, leaving 7 bases unmatched. The CDR3 region is CASSGLAEANEQFF. CDR3 DNA: TGCGCCAGCAGTGGACTAGCAGAAGCGAATGAGCAGTTCTTC.

The chain links TRBV20-1 to TRBJ1-2; D might be TRBD1 (5 bases). The CDR3 consists of 12 residues. Trimming cost V 3 bases and J 6 bases, with 11 bases left between them. Looked up from germline, CDR1 is DFQATT and CDR2 is SNEGSKA (reference sequence). This chain's CDR3 is CSASTGGNGYTF. CDR3 sequence (DNA): TGCAGTGCTAGTACAGGAGGTAATGGCTACACCTTC.

This sequence joins TRBV11-2 and TRBJ1-5; 10 bases agree with TRBD1. The length of the CDR3 is 15 residues. V gave up 3 bases and J gave up 6 bases; unmatched junction bases: 5. The V gene's germline CDR1 is SGHAT and CDR2 FQNNGV. In DNA, the CDR3 is TGTGCCAGCAGCTTCGGGACAGGGGAGGGTCAGCCCCAGCATTTT. It yields the protein CASSFGTGEGQPQHF.

The CDR3 nucleotides are TGCAGCGTTCTCGCAGAAAACTATGGCTACACCTTC. Its protein is CSVLAENYGYTF. The chain has TRBV29-1 and TRBJ1-2; D is unresolved. The CDR3 contains 12 residues. Germline V gene data show CDR1 as SQVTM and CDR2 as ANQGSEA. The ends were cut back, 5 bases at V and 2 bases at J, with 9 bases in the middle.

The sample holds one count of this clone. This sequence joins TRBV1 and TRBJ1-3. TRBV1 is listed as a pseudogene. CDR3 length: 13 residues. The CDR3: CTSSQGKGNTIYF. The CDR3 DNA sequence: TGCACCAGCAGCCAGGGAAAAGGAAACACCATATATTTT.

This chain joins TRBV6-5 and TRBJ1-2, with 7 bases fitting TRBD1. Germline loops: CDR1 MNHEY, CDR2 SVGAGI. The CDR3 covers 15 residues. The J segment lost 3 bases and the V segment lost 7 bases, leaving 11 bases of the junction unmatched. This CDR3 reads CASTAGTEGYYGYTF. CDR3 nucleotides: TGTGCCAGCACAGCGGGGACAGAAGGTTACTATGGCTACACCTTC.